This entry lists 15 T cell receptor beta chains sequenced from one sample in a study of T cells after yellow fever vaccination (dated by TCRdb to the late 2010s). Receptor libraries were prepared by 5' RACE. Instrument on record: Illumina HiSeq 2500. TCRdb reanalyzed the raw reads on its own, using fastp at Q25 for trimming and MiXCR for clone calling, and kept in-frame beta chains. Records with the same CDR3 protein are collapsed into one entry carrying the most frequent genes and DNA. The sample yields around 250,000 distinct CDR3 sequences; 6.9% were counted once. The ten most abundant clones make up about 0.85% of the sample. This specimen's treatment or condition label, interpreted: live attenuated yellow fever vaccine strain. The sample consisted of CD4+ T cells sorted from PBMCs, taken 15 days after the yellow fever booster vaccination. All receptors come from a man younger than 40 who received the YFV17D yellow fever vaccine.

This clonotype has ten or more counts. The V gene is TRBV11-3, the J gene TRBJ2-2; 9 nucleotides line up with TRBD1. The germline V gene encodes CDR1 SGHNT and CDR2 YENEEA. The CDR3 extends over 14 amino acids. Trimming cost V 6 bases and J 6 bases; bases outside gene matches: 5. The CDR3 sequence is CASSLQGAAGELFF. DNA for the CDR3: TGTGCCAGCAGTCTACAGGGGGCAGCCGGGGAGCTGTTTTTT.

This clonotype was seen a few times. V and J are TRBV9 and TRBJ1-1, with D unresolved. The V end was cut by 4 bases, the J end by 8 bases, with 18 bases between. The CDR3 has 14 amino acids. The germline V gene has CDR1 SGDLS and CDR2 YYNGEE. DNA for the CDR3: TGTGCCAGCAGCCCCCACCGGTCGGCAGCGGAAGCTTTCTTT. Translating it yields CASSPHRSAAEAFF.

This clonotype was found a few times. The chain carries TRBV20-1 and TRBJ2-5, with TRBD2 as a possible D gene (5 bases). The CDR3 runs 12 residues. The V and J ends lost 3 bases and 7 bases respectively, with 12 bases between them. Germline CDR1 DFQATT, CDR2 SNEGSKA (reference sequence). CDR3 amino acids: CSASRGTGTQYF. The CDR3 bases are TGCAGTGCTAGTCGGGGTACTGGGACCCAGTACTTC.

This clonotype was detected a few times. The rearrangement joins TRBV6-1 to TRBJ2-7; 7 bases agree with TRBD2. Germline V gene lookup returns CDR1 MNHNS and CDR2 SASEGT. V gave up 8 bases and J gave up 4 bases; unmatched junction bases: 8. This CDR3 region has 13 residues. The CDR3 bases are TGTGCCAGCGGGGGAAGCGGGACTTACGAGCAGTACTTC. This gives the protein CASGGSGTYEQYF.

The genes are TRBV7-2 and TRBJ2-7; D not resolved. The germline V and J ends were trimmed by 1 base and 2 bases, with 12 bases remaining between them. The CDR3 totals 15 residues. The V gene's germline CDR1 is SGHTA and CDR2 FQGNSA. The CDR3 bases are TGTGCCAGCAGCTTAGTGGGCGAGACCACCTACGAGCAGTACTTC. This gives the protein CASSLVGETTYEQYF.

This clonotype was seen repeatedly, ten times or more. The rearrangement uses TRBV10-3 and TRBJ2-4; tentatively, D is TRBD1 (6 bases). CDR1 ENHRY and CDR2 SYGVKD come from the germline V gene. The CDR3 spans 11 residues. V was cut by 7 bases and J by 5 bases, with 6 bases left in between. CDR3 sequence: CAIKGENIQYF. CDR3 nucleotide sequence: TGTGCCATCAAGGGGGAAAACATTCAGTACTTC.

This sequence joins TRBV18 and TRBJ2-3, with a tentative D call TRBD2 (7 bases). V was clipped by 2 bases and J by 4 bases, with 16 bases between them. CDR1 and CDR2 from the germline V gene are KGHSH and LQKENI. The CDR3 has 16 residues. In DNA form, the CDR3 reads TGTGCCAGCTCACCATCTTGGGAGGGGGACCCAGATACGCAGTATTTT. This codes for CASSPSWEGDPDTQYF.

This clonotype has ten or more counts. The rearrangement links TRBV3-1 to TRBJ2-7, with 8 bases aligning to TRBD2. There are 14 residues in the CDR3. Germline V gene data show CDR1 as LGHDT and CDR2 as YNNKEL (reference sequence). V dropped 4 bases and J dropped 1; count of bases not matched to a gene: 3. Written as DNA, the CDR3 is TGTGCCAGCAGCCGGGGGACTAGGTCCTACGAGCAGTACTTC. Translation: CASSRGTRSYEQYF.

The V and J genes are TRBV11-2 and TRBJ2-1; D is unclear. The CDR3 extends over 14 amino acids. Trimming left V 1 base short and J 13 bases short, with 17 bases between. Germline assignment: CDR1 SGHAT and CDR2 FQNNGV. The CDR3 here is CASSLGDLLVPQFF. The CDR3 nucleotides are TGTGCCAGCAGCTTAGGGGATCTCCTAGTGCCCCAGTTCTTC.

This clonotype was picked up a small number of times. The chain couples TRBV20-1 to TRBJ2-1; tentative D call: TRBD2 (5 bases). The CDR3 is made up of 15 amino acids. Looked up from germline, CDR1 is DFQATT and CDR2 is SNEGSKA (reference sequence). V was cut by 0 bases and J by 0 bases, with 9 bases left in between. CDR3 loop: CSARETRSSYNEQFF. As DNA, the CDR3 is TGCAGTGCTAGAGAAACTAGGAGCTCCTACAATGAGCAGTTCTTC.

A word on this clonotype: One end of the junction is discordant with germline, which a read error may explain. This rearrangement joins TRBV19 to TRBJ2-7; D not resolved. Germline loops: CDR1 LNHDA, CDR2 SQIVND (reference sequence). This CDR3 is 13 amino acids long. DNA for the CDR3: TGTGCCAGTAAGAACCCTGGAGCCTACGGGCAGTACTTC. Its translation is CASKNPGAYGQYF.

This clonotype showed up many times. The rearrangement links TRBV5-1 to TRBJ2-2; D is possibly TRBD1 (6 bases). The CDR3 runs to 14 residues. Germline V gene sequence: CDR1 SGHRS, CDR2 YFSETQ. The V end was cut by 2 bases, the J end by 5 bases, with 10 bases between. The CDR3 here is CASSLWQGTGELFF. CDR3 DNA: TGCGCCAGCAGCTTATGGCAGGGGACCGGGGAGCTGTTTTTT.

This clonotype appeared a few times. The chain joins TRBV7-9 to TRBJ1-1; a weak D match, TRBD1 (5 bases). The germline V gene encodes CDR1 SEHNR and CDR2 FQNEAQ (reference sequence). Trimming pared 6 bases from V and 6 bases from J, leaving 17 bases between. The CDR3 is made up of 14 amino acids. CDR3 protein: CASSKTQESAEAFF. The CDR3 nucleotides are TGTGCCAGCAGTAAAACACAGGAATCCGCTGAAGCTTTCTTT.

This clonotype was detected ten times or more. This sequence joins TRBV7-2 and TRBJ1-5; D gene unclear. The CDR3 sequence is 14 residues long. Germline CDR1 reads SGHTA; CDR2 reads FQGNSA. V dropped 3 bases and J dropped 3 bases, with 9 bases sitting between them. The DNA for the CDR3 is TGTGCCAGCAGCTTCGGGAATACCAATCAGCCCCAGCATTTT. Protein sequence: CASSFGNTNQPQHF.

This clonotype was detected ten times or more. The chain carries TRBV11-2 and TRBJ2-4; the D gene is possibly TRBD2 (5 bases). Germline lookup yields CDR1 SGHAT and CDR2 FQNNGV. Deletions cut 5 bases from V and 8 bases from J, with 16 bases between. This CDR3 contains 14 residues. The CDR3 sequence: CASSPVGAMYIQYF. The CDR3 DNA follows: TGTGCCAGCAGCCCGGTGGGAGCCATGTACATTCAGTACTTC.